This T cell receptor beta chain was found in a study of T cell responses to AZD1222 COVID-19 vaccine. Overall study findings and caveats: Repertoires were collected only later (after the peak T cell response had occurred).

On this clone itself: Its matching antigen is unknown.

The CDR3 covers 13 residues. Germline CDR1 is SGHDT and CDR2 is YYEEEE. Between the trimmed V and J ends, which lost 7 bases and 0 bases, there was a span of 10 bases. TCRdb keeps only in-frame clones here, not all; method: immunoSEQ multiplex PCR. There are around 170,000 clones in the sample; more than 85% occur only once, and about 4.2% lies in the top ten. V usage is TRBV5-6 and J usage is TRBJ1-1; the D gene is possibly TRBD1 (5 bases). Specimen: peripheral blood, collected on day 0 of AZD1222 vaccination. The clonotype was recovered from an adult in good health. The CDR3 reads CASVGTVNTEAFF. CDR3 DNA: TGTGCCAGCGTGGGGACGGTGAACACTGAAGCTTTCTTT.